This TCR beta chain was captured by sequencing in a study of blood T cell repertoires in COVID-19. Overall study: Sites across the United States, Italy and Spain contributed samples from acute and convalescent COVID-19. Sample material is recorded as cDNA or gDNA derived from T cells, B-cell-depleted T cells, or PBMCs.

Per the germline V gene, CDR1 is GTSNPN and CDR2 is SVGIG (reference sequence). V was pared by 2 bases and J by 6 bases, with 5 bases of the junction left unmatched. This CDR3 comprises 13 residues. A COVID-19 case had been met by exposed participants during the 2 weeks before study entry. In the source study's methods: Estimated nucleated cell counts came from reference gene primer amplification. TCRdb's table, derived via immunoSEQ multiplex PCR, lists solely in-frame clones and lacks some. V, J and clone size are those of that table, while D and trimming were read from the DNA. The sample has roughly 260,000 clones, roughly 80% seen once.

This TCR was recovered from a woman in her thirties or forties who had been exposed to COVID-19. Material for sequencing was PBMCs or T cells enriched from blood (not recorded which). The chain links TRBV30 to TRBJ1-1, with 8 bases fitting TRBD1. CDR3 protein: CAWSPGGTAEAFF. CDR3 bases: TGTGCCTGGAGTCCAGGGGGCACCGCTGAAGCTTTCTTT.